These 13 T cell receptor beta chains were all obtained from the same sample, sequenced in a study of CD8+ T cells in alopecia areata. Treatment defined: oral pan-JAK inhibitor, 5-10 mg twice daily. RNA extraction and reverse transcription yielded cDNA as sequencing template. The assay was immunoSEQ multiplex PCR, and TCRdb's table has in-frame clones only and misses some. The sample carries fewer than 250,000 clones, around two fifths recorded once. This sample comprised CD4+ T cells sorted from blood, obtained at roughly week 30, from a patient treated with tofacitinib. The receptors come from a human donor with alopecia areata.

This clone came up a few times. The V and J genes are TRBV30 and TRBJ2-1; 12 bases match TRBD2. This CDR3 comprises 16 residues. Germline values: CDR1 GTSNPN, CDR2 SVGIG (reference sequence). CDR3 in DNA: TGTGCTGGGGGAACTAGCGGGAGGTCGTCCTACAATGAGCAGTTCTTC. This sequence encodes CAGGTSGRSSYNEQFF.

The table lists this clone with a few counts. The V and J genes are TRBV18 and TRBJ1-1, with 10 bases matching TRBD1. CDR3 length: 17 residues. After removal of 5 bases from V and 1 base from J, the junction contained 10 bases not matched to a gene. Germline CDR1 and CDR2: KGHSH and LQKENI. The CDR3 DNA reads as TGTGCCAGCTCATTACTTGGGACAGGGGCGACGAACACTGAAGCTTTCTTT. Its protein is CASSLLGTGATNTEAFF.

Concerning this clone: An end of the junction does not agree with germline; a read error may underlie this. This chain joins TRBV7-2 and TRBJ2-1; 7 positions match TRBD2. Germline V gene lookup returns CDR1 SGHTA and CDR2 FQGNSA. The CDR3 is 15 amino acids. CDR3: CASRLAGGSYNEQFF. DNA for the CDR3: TGTGCCAGCAGGTTAGCGGGCGGCTCCTACAATGAGCAGTTCTTC.

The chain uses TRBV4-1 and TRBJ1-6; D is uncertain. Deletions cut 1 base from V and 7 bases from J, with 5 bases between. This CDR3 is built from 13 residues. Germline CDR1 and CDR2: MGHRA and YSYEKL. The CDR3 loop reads CASSQAWNSPLHF. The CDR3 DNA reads TGCGCCAGCAGCCAAGCGTGGAATTCACCCCTCCACTTT.

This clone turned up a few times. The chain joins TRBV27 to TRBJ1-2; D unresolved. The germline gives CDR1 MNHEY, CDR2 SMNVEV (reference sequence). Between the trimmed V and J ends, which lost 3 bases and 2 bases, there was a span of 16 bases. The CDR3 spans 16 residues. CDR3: CASSFTTAGRNYGYTF. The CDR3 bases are TGTGCCAGCAGTTTCACAACTGCGGGGAGGAACTATGGCTACACCTTC.

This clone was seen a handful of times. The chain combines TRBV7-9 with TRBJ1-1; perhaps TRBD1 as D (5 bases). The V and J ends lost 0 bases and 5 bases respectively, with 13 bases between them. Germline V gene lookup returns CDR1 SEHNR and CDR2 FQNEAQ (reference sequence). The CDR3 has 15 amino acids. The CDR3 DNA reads TGTGCCAGCAGCTTAGCGGGACGGACGAGGACTGAAGCTTTCTTT. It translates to CASSLAGRTRTEAFF.

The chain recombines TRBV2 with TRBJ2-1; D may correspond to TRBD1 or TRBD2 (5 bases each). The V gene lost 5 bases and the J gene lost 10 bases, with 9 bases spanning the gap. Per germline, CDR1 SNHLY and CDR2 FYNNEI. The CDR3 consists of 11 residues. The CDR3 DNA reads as TGTGCCAGCAGTAGCTGGGACGAGCAGTTCTTC. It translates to CASSSWDEQFF. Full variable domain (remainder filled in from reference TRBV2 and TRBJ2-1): EPEVTQTPSHQVTQMGQEVILRCVPISNHLYFYWYRQILGQKVEFLVSFYNNEISEKSEIFDDQFSVERPDGSNFTLKIRSTKLEDSAMYFCASSSWDEQFFGPGTRLTVL.

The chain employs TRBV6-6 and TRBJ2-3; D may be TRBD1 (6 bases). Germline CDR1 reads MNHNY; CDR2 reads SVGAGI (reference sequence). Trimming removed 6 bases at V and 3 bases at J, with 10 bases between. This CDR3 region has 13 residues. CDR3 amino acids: CASRHRATDTQYF. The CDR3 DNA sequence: TGTGCCAGCAGGCACAGGGCGACAGATACGCAGTATTTT.

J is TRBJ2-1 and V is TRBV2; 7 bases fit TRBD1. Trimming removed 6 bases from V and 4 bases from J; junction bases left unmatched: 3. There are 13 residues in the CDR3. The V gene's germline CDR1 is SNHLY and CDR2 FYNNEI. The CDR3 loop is CASSTGQYNEQFF. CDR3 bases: TGTGCCAGCAGCACGGGACAGTACAATGAGCAGTTCTTC. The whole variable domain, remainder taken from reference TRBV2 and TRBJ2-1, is EPEVTQTPSHQVTQMGQEVILRCVPISNHLYFYWYRQILGQKVEFLVSFYNNEISEKSEIFDDQFSVERPDGSNFTLKIRSTKLEDSAMYFCASSTGQYNEQFFGPGTRLTVL.

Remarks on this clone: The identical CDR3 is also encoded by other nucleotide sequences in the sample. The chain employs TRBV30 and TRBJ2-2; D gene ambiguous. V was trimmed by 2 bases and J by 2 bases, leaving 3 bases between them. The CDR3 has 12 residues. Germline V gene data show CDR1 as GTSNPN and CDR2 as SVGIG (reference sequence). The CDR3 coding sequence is TGTGCCTGGAGTCTTAACACCGGGGAGCTGTTTTTT. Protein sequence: CAWSLNTGELFF.

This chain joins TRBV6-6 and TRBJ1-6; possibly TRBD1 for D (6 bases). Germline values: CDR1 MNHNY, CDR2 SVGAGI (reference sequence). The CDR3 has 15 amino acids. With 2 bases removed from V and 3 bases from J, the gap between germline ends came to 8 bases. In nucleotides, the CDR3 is TGTGCCAGCAGTTACCGACAGGTCTATAATTCACCCCTCCACTTT. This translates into CASSYRQVYNSPLHF.

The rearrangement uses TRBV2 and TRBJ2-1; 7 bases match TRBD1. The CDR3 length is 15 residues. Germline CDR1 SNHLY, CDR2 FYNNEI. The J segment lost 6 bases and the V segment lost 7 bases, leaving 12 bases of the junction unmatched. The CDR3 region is CASTMIGTEANEQFF. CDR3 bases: TGTGCCAGCACCATGATTGGGACAGAAGCCAATGAGCAGTTCTTC.

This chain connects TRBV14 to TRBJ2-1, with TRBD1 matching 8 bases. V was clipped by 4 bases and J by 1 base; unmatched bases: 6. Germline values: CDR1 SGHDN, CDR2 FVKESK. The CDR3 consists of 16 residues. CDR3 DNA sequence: TGTGCCAGCAGCCGCGACAGGGGTTTATCCTACAATGAGCAGTTCTTC. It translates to CASSRDRGLSYNEQFF.